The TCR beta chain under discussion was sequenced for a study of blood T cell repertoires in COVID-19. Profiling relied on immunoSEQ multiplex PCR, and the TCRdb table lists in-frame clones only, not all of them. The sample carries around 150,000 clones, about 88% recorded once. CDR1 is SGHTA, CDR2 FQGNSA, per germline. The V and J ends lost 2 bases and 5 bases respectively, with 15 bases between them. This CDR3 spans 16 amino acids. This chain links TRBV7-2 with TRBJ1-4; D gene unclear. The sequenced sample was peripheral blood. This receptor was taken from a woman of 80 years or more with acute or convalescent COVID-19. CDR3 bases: TGTGCCAGCAGCTTACGCAGAGGGAATGGAAATGAAAAACTGTTTTTT. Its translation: CASSLRRGNGNEKLFF.